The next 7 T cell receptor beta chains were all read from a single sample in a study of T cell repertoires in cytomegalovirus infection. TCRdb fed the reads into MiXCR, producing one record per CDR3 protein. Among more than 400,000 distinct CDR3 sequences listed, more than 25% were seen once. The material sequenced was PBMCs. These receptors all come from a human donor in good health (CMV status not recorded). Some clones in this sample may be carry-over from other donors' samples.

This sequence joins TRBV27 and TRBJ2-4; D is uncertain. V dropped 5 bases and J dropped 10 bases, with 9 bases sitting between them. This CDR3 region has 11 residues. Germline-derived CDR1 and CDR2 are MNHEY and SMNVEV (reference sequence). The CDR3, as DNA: TGTGCCAGCAGTCAAGGGCGTATTCAGTACTTC. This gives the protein CASSQGRIQYF.

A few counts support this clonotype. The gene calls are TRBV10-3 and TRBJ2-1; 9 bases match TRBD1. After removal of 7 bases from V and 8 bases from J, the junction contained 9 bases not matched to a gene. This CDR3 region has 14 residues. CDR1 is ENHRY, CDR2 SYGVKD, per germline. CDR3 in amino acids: CAIKPGQGRDEQFF. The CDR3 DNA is TGTGCCATCAAACCGGGACAGGGACGGGATGAGCAGTTCTTC.

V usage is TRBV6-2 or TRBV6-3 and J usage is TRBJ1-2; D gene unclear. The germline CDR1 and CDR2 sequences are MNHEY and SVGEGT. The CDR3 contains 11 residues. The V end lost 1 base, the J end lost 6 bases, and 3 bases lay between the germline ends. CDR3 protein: CASSYWNGYTF. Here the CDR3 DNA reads TGTGCCAGCAGTTACTGGAATGGCTACACCTTC.

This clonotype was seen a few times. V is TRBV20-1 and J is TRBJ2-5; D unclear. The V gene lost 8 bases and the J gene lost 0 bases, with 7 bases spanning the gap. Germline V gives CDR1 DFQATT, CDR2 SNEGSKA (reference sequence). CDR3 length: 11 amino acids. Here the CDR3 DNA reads TGCAGTTGGGCGGACCAAGAGACCCAGTACTTC. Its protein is CSWADQETQYF.

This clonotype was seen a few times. The DNA of the CDR3 is TGTGCCAGCAGCTTAGCGAGGGAAGGGGGCAATCAGCCCCAGCATTTT. Protein product: CASSLAREGGNQPQHF. The J gene is TRBJ1-5, the V gene TRBV7-8; a possible D gene is TRBD1 (5 bases). The CDR3 is 16 amino acids. CDR1 SGHVS and CDR2 FQNEAQ come from the germline V gene. V shed 0 bases and J shed 2 bases, with 11 bases lying between them.

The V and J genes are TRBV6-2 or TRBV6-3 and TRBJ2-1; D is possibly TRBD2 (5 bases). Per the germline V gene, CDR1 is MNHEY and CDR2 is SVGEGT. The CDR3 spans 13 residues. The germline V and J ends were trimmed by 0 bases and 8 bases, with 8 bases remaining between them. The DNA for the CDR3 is TGTGCCAGCAGTTACTCAGGGAGTCATGAGCAGTTCTTC. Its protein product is CASSYSGSHEQFF.

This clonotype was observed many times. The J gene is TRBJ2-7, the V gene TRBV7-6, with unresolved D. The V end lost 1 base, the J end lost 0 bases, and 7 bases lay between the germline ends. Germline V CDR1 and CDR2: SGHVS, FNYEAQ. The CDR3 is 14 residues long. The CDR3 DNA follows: TGTGCCAGCAGCTTAGGAGGAGTCTCCTACGAGCAGTACTTC. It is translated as CASSLGGVSYEQYF.